This T cell receptor (beta chain) was observed in a study of cytomegalovirus exposure and HLA in healthy donors. The PCR contained 60 Vbeta and 13 Jbeta primers. Data came from immunoSEQ multiplex PCR; TCRdb stores just in-frame clones and leaves some out. The table records about 200,000 clones, around 80% of them present only once. As to this clone: The antigen is undetermined.

The study's findings and limits: Later analysis suggested most CMV-associated TCR beta chains were HLA-restricted.

What was sequenced was PBMCs. The receptor was derived from a man aged 45 to 65 in good health and CMV-seronegative.

The CDR3 DNA reads TGCAGCGCCCGAACGTATAGCGGGAGCTACGAGCAGTACTTC. Translation: CSARTYSGSYEQYF. The chain joins TRBV29-1 to TRBJ2-7; 9 nucleotides match TRBD2. The V segment lost 7 bases and the J segment 3 bases; nucleotides outside the gene matches: 10. CDR1 and CDR2 from the germline V gene are SQVTM and ANQGSEA. This CDR3 has 14 residues.